These 15 T cell receptor beta chains came from one sample sequenced in a study of blood T cell repertoires in COVID-19. TCRdb's copy holds only in-frame clones and misses some; the assay was immunoSEQ multiplex PCR. The sample shows under 200,000 clones, 70% to 90% of them seen only once. Sequencing was carried out using peripheral blood. The receptor source for this set is a man aged 55 to 70 with acute or convalescent COVID-19.

The rearrangement links TRBV7-9 to TRBJ2-3; TRBD1 matches at 9 bases. The CDR3 runs 15 residues. Germline CDR1 is SEHNR and CDR2 is FQNEAQ (reference sequence). Losses at the gene ends were 8 bases for V and 2 bases for J; bases not matched to a gene: 8. CDR3 DNA: TGTGCCAGCTATAAGGGACAGGGCTTCACAGATACGCAGTATTTT. Translated, it gives CASYKGQGFTDTQYF.

The rearrangement joins TRBV6-2 or TRBV6-3 to TRBJ2-5; TRBD2 matches at 11 bases. Germline assignment: CDR1 MNHEY and CDR2 SVGEGT. V lost 6 bases to trimming and J lost 5 bases; unmatched junction nucleotides: 14. This CDR3 spans 17 amino acids. CDR3: CASSQAPGLAVLETQYF. The CDR3 nucleotides read TGTGCCAGCAGCCAGGCTCCGGGACTAGCGGTATTGGAGACCCAGTACTTC.

This clone appeared a single time. The V gene is TRBV6-5, the J gene TRBJ1-5; D call uncertain. V was trimmed by 5 bases and J by 6 bases, leaving 11 bases between them. The CDR3 has 13 residues. Germline assignment: CDR1 MNHEY and CDR2 SVGAGI. The CDR3 sequence: CASSPERSQPQHF. The CDR3, as DNA: TGTGCCAGCAGTCCCGAGAGGAGTCAGCCCCAGCATTTT.

The chain is built from TRBV19 and TRBJ1-5; D perhaps matches TRBD1 (5 bases). This CDR3 contains 15 residues. The V gene's germline CDR1 is LNHDA and CDR2 SQIVND (reference sequence). V lost 7 bases to trimming and J lost 2 bases, with 15 bases between them. Here the CDR3 reads CASTVAGIGNQPQHF. CDR3 in DNA: TGTGCCAGTACGGTGGCAGGGATAGGCAATCAGCCCCAGCATTTT.

The V gene is TRBV7-3, the J gene TRBJ2-3, with TRBD1 identical over 7 bases. CDR1 is SGHTA, CDR2 FQGTGA, per germline. This CDR3 has 14 amino acids. After removal of 4 bases from V and 2 bases from J, the junction contained 3 bases not matched to a gene. In nucleotides, the CDR3 is TGTGCCAGCAGCTCGCAGGGGGTCACAGATACGCAGTATTTT. Translation: CASSSQGVTDTQYF. The variable domain in full, completed from reference TRBV7-3 and TRBJ2-3, reads GAGVSQTPSNKVTEKGKYVELRCDPISGHTALYWYRQSLGQGPEFLIYFQGTGAADDSGLPNDRFFAVRPEGSVSTLKIQRTERGDSAVYLCASSSQGVTDTQYFGPGTRLTVL.

The rearrangement links TRBV7-9 to TRBJ2-7, with TRBD1 matching 11 bases. The J segment lost 4 bases and the V segment lost 2 bases, leaving 7 bases of the junction unmatched. This CDR3 contains 16 residues. Germline CDR1 is SEHNR and CDR2 is FQNEAQ (reference sequence). As DNA, the CDR3 is TGTGCCAGCAGCTTAACCGGGACAGGGGGGACGTACGAGCAGTACTTC. Its translation is CASSLTGTGGTYEQYF.

This sequence joins TRBV7-3 and TRBJ1-4, with TRBD1 matching 8 bases. Trimming took 5 bases from V and 3 from J; bases not matched to a gene: 5. This CDR3 is 15 amino acids long. Germline V gene sequence: CDR1 SGHTA, CDR2 FQGTGA. The CDR3 protein is CASSDRGSPNEKLFF. CDR3 in DNA: TGTGCCAGCAGCGACAGGGGTTCACCTAATGAAAAACTGTTTTTT.

This clone was recorded a few times. J is TRBJ2-1 and V is TRBV4-1, with 10 bases that match TRBD2. Per the germline V gene, CDR1 is MGHRA and CDR2 is YSYEKL. The CDR3 has 17 residues. V shed 0 bases, J shed 0 bases, and the junction held 2 bases outside the gene matches. In nucleotides, the CDR3 is TGCGCCAGCAGCCAAGATCCTAGCGGGAGCTCCTACAATGAGCAGTTCTTC. Translation: CASSQDPSGSSYNEQFF.

CDR3 residues: CASSGGLSDDEQYF. The CDR3 bases are TGTGCCAGCAGTGGGGGACTCTCCGACGACGAGCAGTACTTC. The genes are TRBV2 and TRBJ2-7; TRBD2 might be the D (6 bases). Per germline, CDR1 SNHLY and CDR2 FYNNEI. CDR3 length equals 14 residues. V lost 4 bases and J 5 bases, leaving 15 bases between the germline ends.

This chain joins TRBV6-5 and TRBJ1-1, with 7 bases fitting TRBD1. The CDR3 is 14 amino acids. V was pared by 6 bases and J by 1 base, with 5 bases of the junction left unmatched. Germline V gene data show CDR1 as MNHEY and CDR2 as SVGAGI. The CDR3 loop reads CASRNRGQNTEAFF. The CDR3 DNA sequence: TGTGCCAGCAGGAACAGGGGACAGAACACTGAAGCTTTCTTT.

V and J are TRBV20-1 and TRBJ1-6, with a possible D match to TRBD1 (5 bases). Germline assignment: CDR1 DFQATT and CDR2 SNEGSKA (reference sequence). This CDR3 contains 14 residues. Trimming stripped 3 bases from V and 5 bases from J, with 11 bases between. CDR3 loop: CSASLVQDNSPLHF. The CDR3 DNA reads as TGCAGTGCTAGTCTAGTACAGGATAATTCACCCCTCCACTTT.

The V gene is TRBV28, the J gene TRBJ1-1; D uncertain. CDR1 and CDR2 (germline): MDHEN, SYDVKM. CDR3 length: 11 amino acids. Between the trimmed V and J ends, which lost 5 bases and 3 bases, there was a span of 4 bases. The CDR3 DNA reads TGTGCCAGCAGTCTCTACACTGAAGCTTTCTTT. This gives the protein CASSLYTEAFF.

The chain couples TRBV14 to TRBJ2-2, with 7 bases that match TRBD1. Germline V gene lookup returns CDR1 SGHDN and CDR2 FVKESK. V was pared by 1 base and J by 13 bases, with 6 bases of the junction left unmatched. The length of the CDR3 is 13 residues. The CDR3 loop is CASSQVRQGRLFF. The CDR3 DNA follows: TGTGCCAGCAGCCAAGTAAGACAGGGAAGGCTGTTTTTT.

The rearrangement links TRBV28 to TRBJ1-4, with unresolved D. V lost 2 bases and J lost 7, with 11 bases in between. Germline-derived CDR1 and CDR2 are MDHEN and SYDVKM. This CDR3 has 14 amino acids. CDR3 region: CASSLPGRGEKLFF. The CDR3 coding sequence is TGTGCCAGCAGTTTACCCGGGCGGGGTGAAAAACTGTTTTTT.

The V gene is TRBV28, the J gene TRBJ2-5; the D gene is possibly TRBD2 (5 bases). Germline CDR1 MDHEN, CDR2 SYDVKM. V lost 4 bases to trimming and J lost 5 bases, with 8 bases between them. The CDR3 runs 12 residues. CDR3 DNA sequence: TGTGCCAGCAGTTCGACGGGGGAGACCCAGTACTTC. This translates into CASSSTGETQYF.